The 9 T cell receptor beta chains reported below all come from one sample, sequenced in a study of T cells in Graves' hyperthyroidism and ophthalmopathy. TCR beta CDR3 sequences were amplified from RNA transcripts. The study used the HTBI primer set for a first-round RT-PCR of the TCR CDR3. MiXCR, applied by TCRdb to the multiplex PCR reads, yields one record per CDR3 protein. The sample includes 400,000 or so distinct CDR3 sequences, 11% to 15% seen only once; the top ten take 25% to 30%. The sequenced material came from blood. The receptor source for this set is a man in his fifties or sixties with Graves' ophthalmopathy.

The V call is TRBV12-3 or TRBV12-4, the J call TRBJ2-1; weak D call: TRBD1 (5 bases). The CDR3 sequence is 14 residues long. V lost 3 bases and J 3 bases, leaving 9 bases between the germline ends. In DNA, the CDR3 is TGTGCCAGCAGTTTTCCAGGGAACTACAATGAGCAGTTCTTC. Translating gives CASSFPGNYNEQFF.

For this clonotype: It may be a read error: a sequence one base away is much more abundant. The genes are TRBV7-9 and TRBJ2-3; D could derive from TRBD1 or TRBD2 (5 bases each). The V and J ends lost 5 bases and 2 bases respectively, with 17 bases between them. The CDR3 consists of 16 residues. The germline gives CDR1 SEHNR, CDR2 FQNEAQ (reference sequence). The CDR3 DNA reads TGTGCCAGCAGCCGGACCGGGGCAGGGATCACAGATACGCAGTATTTT. Translating gives CASSRTGAGITDTQYF.

The sample holds a few counts of this clonotype. One end of the junction is discordant with germline, which a read error may explain. The J gene is TRBJ2-3, the V gene TRBV7-8; D not certain. The CDR3 is made up of 15 amino acids. Germline CDR1 and CDR2: SGHVS and FQNEAQ. The chain's CDR3 is CASRLERRGTDTQYF. CDR3 in DNA: TGTGCCAGCAGGTTAGAGCGCCGGGGCACAGATACGCAGTATTTT.

In this sample, this clonotype turned up many times. The genes are TRBV5-5 and TRBJ1-1, with no clear D. The CDR3 has 14 amino acids. Trimming cost V 0 bases and J 6 bases, with 12 bases left between them. Germline assignment: CDR1 SGHKS and CDR2 YYEKEE (reference sequence). CDR3 protein: CASSLVGPSPEAFF. The CDR3 DNA follows: TGTGCCAGCAGCTTGGTAGGGCCCTCGCCTGAAGCTTTCTTT. Based on the CDR3 plus reference TRBV5-5 and TRBJ1-1, the full variable domain is DAGVTQSPTHLIKTRGQQVTLRCSPISGHKSVSWYQQVLGQGPQFIFQYYEKEERGRGNFPDRFSARQFPNYSSELNVNALLLGDSALYLCASSLVGPSPEAFFGQGTRLTVV.

The sample holds many counts of this clonotype. This chain joins TRBV28 and TRBJ2-1; D unresolved. The CDR3 totals 14 residues. Germline values: CDR1 MDHEN, CDR2 SYDVKM. V was trimmed by 5 bases and J by 8 bases, leaving 16 bases between them. In DNA, the CDR3 is TGTGCCAGCAGTCTAATGCCCCCTCTTCATGAGCAGTTCTTC. Amino acid sequence: CASSLMPPLHEQFF.

This clonotype was recorded at least ten times. The chain is built from TRBV7-2 and TRBJ2-7; TRBD2 might be the D (7 bases). Germline V gene sequence: CDR1 SGHTA, CDR2 FQGNSA. The CDR3 is 13 residues long. V lost 6 bases, J lost 6 bases, and 15 bases lay in between. CDR3 DNA sequence: TGTGCCAGCAGTCTAGGGGGGGGCGCCGAGCAGTACTTC. Its translation is CASSLGGGAEQYF.

This chain uses TRBV29-1 with TRBJ2-7, with a tentative D call TRBD1 (6 bases). V lost 6 bases and J 2 bases, leaving 17 bases between the germline ends. Germline assignment: CDR1 SQVTM and CDR2 ANQGSEA. CDR3 size: 14 residues. The CDR3 spells CSVGVGQSAYEQYF. The CDR3, as DNA: TGCAGCGTAGGAGTTGGACAGAGCGCCTACGAGCAGTACTTC.

This clonotype was seen ten or more times. This chain connects TRBV11-3 to TRBJ2-3; 8 bases are a match to TRBD2. CDR1 is SGHNT, CDR2 YENEEA, per germline. This CDR3 contains 16 residues. Trimming took 1 base from V and 4 from J; bases not matched to a gene: 7. In nucleotides, the CDR3 is TGTGCCAGCAGCTTAGGGGCAGCGGGAGCCGCAGATACGCAGTATTTT. It codes for CASSLGAAGAADTQYF.

This clonotype was seen at least ten times. This rearrangement joins TRBV20-1 to TRBJ1-1; the D gene is possibly TRBD1 (5 bases). This CDR3 has 13 amino acids. The ends were cut back, 5 bases at V and 1 base at J, with 11 bases in the middle. The V gene's germline CDR1 is DFQATT and CDR2 SNEGSKA (reference sequence). The CDR3 region is CSAGQTWNTEAFF. CDR3 DNA: TGCAGTGCTGGACAAACATGGAACACTGAAGCTTTCTTT.